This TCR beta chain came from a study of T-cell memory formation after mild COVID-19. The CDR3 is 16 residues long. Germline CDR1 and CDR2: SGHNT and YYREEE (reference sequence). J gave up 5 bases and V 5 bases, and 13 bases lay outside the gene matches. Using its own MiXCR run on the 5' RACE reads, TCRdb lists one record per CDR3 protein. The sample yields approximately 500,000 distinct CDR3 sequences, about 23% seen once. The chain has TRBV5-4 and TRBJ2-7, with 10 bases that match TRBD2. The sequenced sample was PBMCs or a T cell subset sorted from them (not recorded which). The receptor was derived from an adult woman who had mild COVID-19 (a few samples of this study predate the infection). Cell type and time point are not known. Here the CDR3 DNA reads TGTGCCAGCAGAGCTTGGAAAGCGGGGGGGCGTGACGAGCAGTACTTC. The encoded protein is CASRAWKAGGRDEQYF.